In this sample, the clone carrying this T cell receptor (beta chain) turned up a few times. Its antigen is undetermined. Clones were sequenced by immunoSEQ multiplex PCR, and TCRdb holds only the in-frame ones, with some missing. In the table there are roughly 40,000 clones, 81% of which are singletons. The data originate from a study of T cells in localized non-small cell lung cancer. The study, taken as a whole, reports: Clonality of T cells reached its maximum in uninvolved adjacent lung, surpassing tumor. The tumor had only one region sequenced, so heterogeneity remains possible. Within adjacent lung there appeared a median around 57 of the top 100 tumor clones. Longer overall survival was linked to higher blood T cell density.

Trimming left V 2 bases short and J 6 bases short, with 11 bases between. The CDR3 has 13 amino acids. The germline gives CDR1 LNHNV, CDR2 YYDKDF (reference sequence). Material: peripheral blood mononuclear cells, obtained before any cancer treatment. This clonotype originated in a male donor aged 60 or older with stage II lung adenocarcinoma. This chain connects TRBV15 to TRBJ2-7, with unresolved D. CDR3 region: CATSRSRLVEQYF. CDR3 nucleotides: TGTGCCACCAGCAGATCCCGACTGGTCGAGCAGTACTTC.